The source of this T cell receptor (beta chain) is a study of graft-versus-host responses after intestinal transplantation. CDR3 length equals 22 residues. The trim removed 0 bases at V and 0 bases at J, leaving 17 bases unmatched. Germline V gene lookup returns CDR1 SQVTM and CDR2 ANQGSEA. Repertoires were generated with immunoSEQ multiplex PCR, while TCRdb's copy carries only in-frame clones and drops some. The sample lists 95,000 to 150,000 clones, 85% to 95% seen once, with more than 2.5% in the top ten. The count of this clone is one. What it binds is not known. The sequencing here drew on unstimulated CD8+ T cells sorted from spleen or lymph node cells, taken before intestinal transplant. The V and J genes are TRBV29-1 and TRBJ2-1; TRBD2 matches 13 bases. The sequence was collected from a human donor who received an intestinal transplant. CDR3 bases: TGCAGCGTTGAAGATCTTCCGTTCTGGGGACTAGCGGGAACTAGCTCCTACAATGAGCAGTTCTTC. Protein sequence: CSVEDLPFWGLAGTSSYNEQFF.